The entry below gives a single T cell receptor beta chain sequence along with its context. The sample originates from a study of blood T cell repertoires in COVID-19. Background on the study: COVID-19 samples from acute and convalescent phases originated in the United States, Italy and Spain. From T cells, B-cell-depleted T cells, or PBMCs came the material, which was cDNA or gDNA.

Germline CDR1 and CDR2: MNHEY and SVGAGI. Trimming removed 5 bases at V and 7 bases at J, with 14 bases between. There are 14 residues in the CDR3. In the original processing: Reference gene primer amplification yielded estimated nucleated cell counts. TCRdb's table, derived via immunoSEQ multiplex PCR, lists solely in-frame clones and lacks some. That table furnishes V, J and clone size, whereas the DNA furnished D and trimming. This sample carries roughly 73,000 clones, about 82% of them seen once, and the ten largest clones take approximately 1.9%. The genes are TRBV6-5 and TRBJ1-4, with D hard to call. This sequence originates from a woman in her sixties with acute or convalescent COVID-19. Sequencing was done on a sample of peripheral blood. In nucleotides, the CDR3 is TGTGCCAGCAGTCTTGGGCCCCAAGCTGAAAAACTGTTTTTT. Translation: CASSLGPQAEKLFF.